The clone carrying this T cell receptor (beta chain) was observed many times. Its antigen is as yet unknown. TCRdb recomputed calls from the 5' RACE reads with MiXCR, one row per CDR3 protein. The data show about 430,000 distinct CDR3 sequences, 24% seen once. These data come from a study of T-cell memory formation after mild COVID-19. CDR1 is MNHNS and CDR2 is SASEGT in the germline V gene. Trimming removed 6 bases at V and 5 bases at J, with 11 bases between. CDR3 size: 12 residues. Study conclusions and caveats: Contracting CD4+ clones were located mainly in CM and EM, and CD8+ clones in EMRA.

The sequencing sample was made of PBMCs or a T cell subset sorted from them (not recorded which). The receptor was isolated from an adult woman who had mild COVID-19 (a few samples of this study predate the infection). Cell type and time point are not known. This chain uses TRBV6-1 with TRBJ2-7; D remains unclear. CDR3 DNA: TGTGCCAGCAGACCAGTGGCCCACGAGCAGTACTTC. Protein sequence: CASRPVAHEQYF.